These T cell receptor beta chains were read from a single sample in a study of siplizumab effects on memory and regulatory T cells. This table comes from immunoSEQ multiplex PCR, and its TCRdb copy is limited to in-frame clones, with some not included. Of about 87,000 clones in the sample, more than 80% were seen once. The material sequenced was CD4+ T cells sorted from blood. These receptors were taken from a human donor in good health. The CDR3 runs from the conserved cysteine through the conserved F or W. Each record gives: J gene, V gene, D gene, clone size, CDR3 DNA, CDR3 protein. A D gene is named only where the DNA matches it firmly. Some rows have no size entry. The others give once, few or many, or a class for an expanded clone.

j_call: TRBJ2-1
v_call: TRBV19
d_call: -
clone_size: -
cdr3_nt: TGTGCCAGTAGTATAATGAGGGGGGAGGTCTACAATGAGCAGTTCTTC
cdr3_aa: CASSIMRGEVYNEQFF

j_call: TRBJ2-3
v_call: TRBV29-1
d_call: TRBD1
clone_size: -
cdr3_nt: TGCAGCGTGCACAGAGGACAGGGTGTCGCAGATACGCAGTATTTT
cdr3_aa: CSVHRGQGVADTQYF

j_call: TRBJ1-6
v_call: TRBV2
d_call: -
clone_size: once
cdr3_nt: TGTGCCAGCAGTGACCCGGGCGGTAAATCACCCCTCCACTTT
cdr3_aa: CASSDPGGKSPLHF

j_call: TRBJ1-1
v_call: TRBV5-1
d_call: -
clone_size: -
cdr3_nt: TGCGCCAGCAGCCAACGCGGACATCCGGGAGTGGTGAACACTGAAGCTTTCTTT
cdr3_aa: CASSQRGHPGVVNTEAFF

j_call: TRBJ1-4
v_call: TRBV6-6
d_call: TRBD1
clone_size: -
cdr3_nt: TGTGCCAGCAGACGGACAGGGGATGAAAAACTGTTTTTT
cdr3_aa: CASRRTGDEKLFF

j_call: TRBJ1-3
v_call: TRBV10-3
d_call: -
clone_size: -
cdr3_nt: TGTGCCACCGTCTCTCAGGACTCTGGAAACACCATATATTTT
cdr3_aa: CATVSQDSGNTIYF

j_call: TRBJ2-3
v_call: TRBV10-2
d_call: TRBD2
clone_size: -
cdr3_nt: TGCGCCAGCAGAGGGACTAGTATAGATACGCAGTATTTT
cdr3_aa: CASRGTSIDTQYF

j_call: TRBJ1-4
v_call: TRBV4-1
d_call: TRBD1
clone_size: -
cdr3_nt: TGCGCCAGCAGCCCGCGGGACAGTTCAACTAATGAAAAACTGTTTTTT
cdr3_aa: CASSPRDSSTNEKLFF

j_call: TRBJ1-5
v_call: TRBV6-1
d_call: -
clone_size: -
cdr3_nt: TGTGCCAGCAGTGAAACCCGGAAGGGCAATCAGCCCCAGCATTTT
cdr3_aa: CASSETRKGNQPQHF

j_call: TRBJ1-1
v_call: TRBV11-3
d_call: -
clone_size: -
cdr3_nt: TGTGCCAGCAGCTTAGTTGGACAAAGGAACACTGAAGCTTTCTTT
cdr3_aa: CASSLVGQRNTEAFF

j_call: TRBJ2-2
v_call: TRBV30
d_call: TRBD1
clone_size: -
cdr3_nt: TGTGCCTGGAGCCTAGGACAGGGTGCCGGGGAGCTGTTTTTT
cdr3_aa: CAWSLGQGAGELFF

j_call: TRBJ2-3
v_call: TRBV6-5
d_call: -
clone_size: -
cdr3_nt: TGTGCCAGCAGTTCATCCGGGGGGCGCTTAGATACGCAGTATTTT
cdr3_aa: CASSSSGGRLDTQYF

j_call: TRBJ1-2
v_call: TRBV13
d_call: TRBD1
clone_size: -
cdr3_nt: TGTGCCAGCAGCTTATCCCCCCAGGGGGCGAAAATTGGCTATGGCTACACCTTC
cdr3_aa: CASSLSPQGAKIGYGYTF

j_call: TRBJ1-2
v_call: TRBV5-1
d_call: -
clone_size: once
cdr3_nt: TGCGCCAGCAGCTTAGGGGACCGAAACTATGGCTACACCTTC
cdr3_aa: CASSLGDRNYGYTF

j_call: TRBJ1-3
v_call: TRBV19
d_call: -
clone_size: -
cdr3_nt: TGTGCCAGTAGTATAGGTCGACTGTTCTCTGGAAACACCATATATTTT
cdr3_aa: CASSIGRLFSGNTIYF

j_call: TRBJ2-3
v_call: TRBV7-2
d_call: TRBD2
clone_size: -
cdr3_nt: TGTGCCAGCAGCCCCCCCCGGTGGAGCGGGGCTAGCACAGATACGCAGTATTTT
cdr3_aa: CASSPPRWSGASTDTQYF

j_call: TRBJ2-7
v_call: TRBV21-1
d_call: -
clone_size: -
cdr3_nt: TGTGCCAGCCCCGGGCCGACAGGGAGGACCGAGCAGTACTTC
cdr3_aa: CASPGPTGRTEQYF

j_call: TRBJ2-3
v_call: TRBV29-1
d_call: TRBD1
clone_size: -
cdr3_nt: TGCAGCGTGAACCTATCAGGGGGAGATACGCAGTATTTT
cdr3_aa: CSVNLSGGDTQYF

j_call: TRBJ2-1
v_call: TRBV7-7
d_call: -
clone_size: -
cdr3_nt: TGTGCTAGCAGTCGCGACTGGTACAATGAGCAGTTCTTC
cdr3_aa: CASSRDWYNEQFF